The present TCR beta chain was sequenced within a study of radiotherapy plus CTLA-4 blockade in lung cancer. Across the whole study: Objective responses arose in around a sixth of patients, and approximately 30% experienced disease control.

This clone showed up just a few times. Its antigen is unknown. TCRdb's copy holds only in-frame clones and misses some; the assay was immunoSEQ multiplex PCR. The table has 120,000 or so clones, roughly 74% seen once. Receiving focal radiation plus CTLA-4 blockade with ipilimumab were patients who had chemo-refractory metastatic non-small-cell lung cancer. Study findings and constraints: TCR clones from tumors expanded in blood after radiotherapy plus ipilimumab. Per reports, early blood T cell clone dynamics, plus interferon-beta, forecast response most strongly.

The sequencing used peripheral blood, collected from a patient treated with radiotherapy plus ipilimumab. This clonotype was sampled from a human donor with non-small cell lung cancer who had a partial response to radiotherapy plus ipilimumab.

The chain's CDR3 is CASSPPGSTEAFF. The CDR3 DNA is TGTGCCAGCAGCCCGCCGGGTAGCACTGAAGCTTTCTTT. The rearrangement uses TRBV7-9 and TRBJ1-1; D ambiguous. The CDR3 has 13 amino acids. The germline V gene encodes CDR1 SEHNR and CDR2 FQNEAQ (reference sequence). V lost 5 bases, J lost 4 bases, and 11 bases lay in between.